This T cell receptor (beta chain) came from a study of T-cell memory formation after mild COVID-19. Study observations and caveats: Whether second-wave clones peaking at day 37 were SARS-CoV-2 specific went unconfirmed. Those CD4+ clones that contracted were mainly in CM and EM (CD8+ ones in EMRA). Pre-infection memory held some responding clones, suggesting pre-existing cross-reactive T cells responded.

This clonotype has a count of ten or more. What it binds is not known. Germline V gene lookup returns CDR1 LNHDA and CDR2 SQIVND (reference sequence). The CDR3 spans 14 residues. Trimming took off 4 bases at V and 5 bases at J, with 11 bases between the two ends. TCRdb reprocessed the 5' RACE reads via MiXCR and lists one record per CDR3 protein. In the table there are some 320,000 distinct CDR3 sequences, more than 15% of which are singletons. This sequence joins TRBV19 and TRBJ1-4; maybe TRBD1 (5 bases). This sequence originates from a man between 18 and 29 years old who had mild COVID-19 (a few samples of this study predate the infection). Cell type and time point are not known. The specimen was PBMCs or a T cell subset sorted from them (not recorded which). The CDR3: CASSSHRQNEKLFF. For the CDR3, the DNA is TGTGCCAGTAGTAGCCACCGACAGAATGAAAAACTGTTTTTT. The entire variable domain, with the rest obtained from reference TRBV19 and TRBJ1-4, is as follows: DGGITQSPKYLFRKEGQNVTLSCEQNLNHDAMYWYRQDPGQGLRLIYYSQIVNDFQKGDIAEGYSVSREKKESFPLTVTSAQKNPTAFYLCASSSHRQNEKLFFGSGTQLSVL.